The 9 T cell receptor beta chains given below trace back to one sample, sequenced in a study of blood T cells in healthy people across ages. Sample-barcoded 5' priming and a J-beta primer mix drove a second PCR of 7 to 11 cycles. TCRdb re-called the 5' RACE reads with MiXCR, one entry per CDR3 protein. The sample yields about a million distinct CDR3 sequences, around two fifths seen once. Sequenced material: blood. The receptors come from a man aged 18 to 29 in good health.

V is TRBV4-1 and J is TRBJ1-1; D may be TRBD1 (5 bases). Germline lookup yields CDR1 MGHRA and CDR2 YSYEKL. V dropped 0 bases and J dropped 4 bases, with 21 bases sitting between them. This CDR3 contains 18 residues. CDR3 DNA sequence: TGCGCCAGCAGCCAAGATTACTCGACAGCCGGGCCGAGCACTGAAGCTTTCTTT. It codes for CASSQDYSTAGPSTEAFF.

The gene calls are TRBV5-8 and TRBJ2-7; D remains ambiguous. The closer fit of TRBJ2-5 to the DNA end suggests the J call may be wrong. This CDR3 spans 13 amino acids. Germline lookup yields CDR1 SGHTS and CDR2 YDEGEE. CDR3 DNA: TGTGCCAGCAGCTTGAAGTGGCTTGGGACCCAGTACTTC. Its protein product is CASSLKWLGTQYF.

The rearrangement uses TRBV29-1 and TRBJ1-1, with 7 bases identical to TRBD1. Losses at the gene ends were 6 bases for V and 2 bases for J; bases not matched to a gene: 12. CDR1 SQVTM and CDR2 ANQGSEA come from the germline V gene. The CDR3 totals 15 residues. In DNA form, the CDR3 reads TGCAGCGTCCTCATTGGGACAGCCCTTAACACTGAAGCTTTCTTT. Translating gives CSVLIGTALNTEAFF.

This clonotype was observed a few times. J is TRBJ1-2 and V is TRBV20-1; TRBD1 matches at 9 bases. CDR3 length: 13 residues. Germline V lookup: CDR1 DFQATT, CDR2 SNEGSKA (reference sequence). With V trimmed by 6 bases and J by 6 bases, 8 bases remained unmatched. The CDR3 here is CSATDRGGNGYTF. The CDR3 nucleotides read TGCAGTGCGACGGACAGGGGCGGTAATGGCTACACCTTC.

The chain links TRBV6-5 to TRBJ2-2, with 9 bases that match TRBD1. This CDR3 has 16 residues. Germline V lookup: CDR1 MNHEY, CDR2 SVGAGI. V gave up 5 bases and J gave up 5 bases; unmatched junction bases: 9. CDR3: CASSQPGTGRTGELFF. The CDR3 nucleotides are TGTGCCAGCAGTCAACCCGGGACAGGGAGGACCGGGGAGCTGTTTTTT.

For this clonotype: Possible read error: a much larger clone is one base away. This chain joins TRBV6-1 and TRBJ1-2; no firm D call. CDR1 and CDR2 from the germline V gene are MNHNS and SASEGT. This CDR3 has 13 amino acids. V was cut by 1 base and J by 4 bases, with 7 bases left in between. The chain's CDR3 is CASSEDGGYGYTF. CDR3 DNA sequence: TGTGCCAGCAGTGAAGACGGAGGCTATGGCTACACCTTC.

V and J are TRBV5-5 and TRBJ1-2; possible D gene TRBD1, 5 bases. The V end lost 4 bases, the J end lost 0 bases, and 16 bases lay between the germline ends. Germline lookup yields CDR1 SGHKS and CDR2 YYEKEE (reference sequence). The CDR3 has 16 residues. CDR3 nucleotide sequence: TGTGCCAGCAGCCCACCATACAAGGGACCTAACTATGGCTACACCTTC. Amino acids: CASSPPYKGPNYGYTF.

The chain links TRBV12-3 or TRBV12-4 to TRBJ2-3; D is undetermined. The CDR3 runs 16 residues. Trimming pared 5 bases from V and 0 bases from J, leaving 15 bases between. As DNA, the CDR3 is TGTGCCAGCAGTACGACCGGCGGAATCAGCACAGATACGCAGTATTTT. It codes for CASSTTGGISTDTQYF.

This clonotype was seen more than once but under ten times. This chain connects TRBV28 to TRBJ1-1, with TRBD1 as a possible D gene (5 bases). The CDR3 length is 13 residues. V lost 1 base and J 7 bases, leaving 10 bases between the germline ends. Germline lookup yields CDR1 MDHEN and CDR2 SYDVKM. The CDR3 nucleotides read TGTGCCAGCAGTTTATTTTTGCAGGGTGAAGCTTTCTTT. This encodes CASSLFLQGEAFF.